This TCR beta chain was observed in a study of T cell repertoires in cytomegalovirus infection. General study findings and limits: CMV-specific TCR beta clonotypes restricted by HLA-C were the ones dominating the ex vivo response.

TCRdb re-analysed the reads in MiXCR, keeping a single row per CDR3 protein. The sample contains some 940,000 distinct CDR3 sequences, around 30% of which appear only once. In its sample, this clonotype was seen a few times. Its antigen is not known. V was pared by 2 bases and J by 2 bases, with 12 bases of the junction left unmatched. The V gene's germline CDR1 is MNHEY and CDR2 SVGEGT. CDR3 size: 17 residues. This clonotype originated in a human donor in good health (CMV status not recorded). Some clones in this sample may be carry-over from other donors' samples. Material: cultured CD8+ T cells from PBMCs, obtained from culture after CMV antigen stimulation. The V call is TRBV6-2 or TRBV6-3, the J call TRBJ2-7; 7 nucleotides align to TRBD1. The CDR3, as DNA: TGTGCCAGCAGTTACAAATACAGGGGCATGGGACCCTACGAGCAGTACGTC. It codes for CASSYKYRGMGPYEQYV.